This T cell receptor (beta chain) was documented in a study of CD8 T cells in ankylosing spondylitis. Overall study results and limits: Researchers reportedly found disease-linked clones significantly enriched in matched ankylosing spondylitis synovial fluid. Certain motif variants had earlier appeared in reactive arthritis synovial fluid and blood. A motif in TCR beta, a set of roughly eight highly homologous variants, appeared characteristic of ankylosing spondylitis blood. Clones linked with disease were CD8+ and fairly uncommon in the peripheral blood.

Details on this clonotype: Its antigen is currently unknown.

For TCR beta, libraries came from quantitative 5'-RACE with molecular barcodes. TCRdb passed the 5' RACE reads through MiXCR, listing each CDR3 protein once. The sample contains fewer than 750,000 distinct CDR3 sequences, roughly 19% of which appear only once. The germline gives CDR1 MNHEY, CDR2 SMNVEV (reference sequence). This CDR3 contains 16 residues. Trimming stripped 5 bases from V and 0 bases from J, with 13 bases between. The specimen sequenced was blood, either unsorted or a sorted T cell fraction (not recorded which). The V call is TRBV27, the J call TRBJ2-2; TRBD1 is a possible D gene (5 bases). The TCR was taken from a male donor with ankylosing spondylitis. The CDR3 is CASSARTLANTGELFF. The DNA for the CDR3 is TGTGCCAGCAGTGCCCGGACACTTGCGAACACCGGGGAGCTGTTTTTT.